A single sample gave rise to the 21 T cell receptor beta chains below, sequenced in a study of blood T cell repertoires in COVID-19. Sequenced by immunoSEQ multiplex PCR; TCRdb stores in-frame clones only, minus some. The sample includes under 300,000 clones, less than 85% of them seen just once. The sample was peripheral blood. These TCRs come from a man aged 55 to 69 who had recovered from COVID-19.

This clone was detected only a few times. This chain uses TRBV7-8 with TRBJ1-2; 8 bases align to TRBD1. There are 14 residues in the CDR3. The ends lost 5 bases at V and 8 bases at J; junction bases unmatched: 10. Germline V gives CDR1 SGHVS, CDR2 FQNEAQ. The CDR3 region has the DNA TGTGCCAGCAGCGTGAGGACAGGGACTGACGGCTACACCTTC. Its protein is CASSVRTGTDGYTF. The whole variable domain, filled in from reference TRBV7-8 and TRBJ1-2, reads GAGVSQSPRYKVAKRGQDVALRCDPISGHVSLFWYQQALGQGPEFLTYFQNEAQLDKSGLPSDRFFAERPEGSVSTLKIQRTQQEDSAVYLCASSVRTGTDGYTFGSGTRLTVV.

CDR3 protein: CASSQDTGLDSPLHF. CDR3 nucleotides: TGCGCCAGCAGCCAAGATACGGGTCTCGATTCACCCCTCCACTTT. The chain couples TRBV4-1 to TRBJ1-6, with D unclear. Between the trimmed V and J ends, which lost 0 bases and 8 bases, there was a span of 11 bases. The length of the CDR3 is 15 residues. Germline V gene lookup returns CDR1 MGHRA and CDR2 YSYEKL.

As regards this clone: Different DNA sequences within this sample yield the same CDR3. The CDR3 spells CASSTSGSSTDTQYF. Here the CDR3 DNA reads TGTGCCAGTAGCACTAGCGGGAGCTCAACAGATACGCAGTATTTT. The chain links TRBV19 to TRBJ2-3; 11 nucleotides match TRBD2. The CDR3 covers 15 residues. Germline V gene sequence: CDR1 LNHDA, CDR2 SQIVND (reference sequence). V lost 6 bases to trimming and J lost 3 bases; unmatched junction nucleotides: 5.

The CDR3 sequence: CASSVTHGGSYEQYF. For the CDR3, the DNA is TGTGCCAGCAGCGTCACTCACGGGGGCTCCTACGAGCAGTACTTC. V and J are TRBV7-2 and TRBJ2-7, with D possibly TRBD2 on 6 matching bases. Germline assignment: CDR1 SGHTA and CDR2 FQGNSA. This CDR3 has 15 amino acids. The germline V and J ends were trimmed by 5 bases and 0 bases, with 14 bases remaining between them. Based on the CDR3 plus reference TRBV7-2 and TRBJ2-7, the full variable domain is GAGVSQSPSNKVTEKGKDVELRCDPISGHTALYWYRQSLGQGLEFLIYFQGNSAPDKSGLPSDRFSAERTGGSVSTLTIQRTQQEDSAVYLCASSVTHGGSYEQYFGPGTRLTVT.

This clone was seen ten or more times. The rearrangement joins TRBV4-1 to TRBJ2-7; 7 nucleotides align to TRBD2. The CDR3 sequence is 16 residues long. The V and J ends lost 4 bases and 2 bases, in that order; junction bases with no gene match: 11. CDR1 is MGHRA, CDR2 YSYEKL, per germline. Here the CDR3 DNA reads TGCGCCAGCAGCCGGAGCGGGATCGGGGAAACCTACGAGCAGTACTTC. Protein sequence: CASSRSGIGETYEQYF.

This clone appeared a few times. The rearrangement joins TRBV7-9 to TRBJ1-1; the D gene is possibly TRBD1 (5 bases). V was pared by 5 bases and J by 9 bases, with 16 bases between. The CDR3 consists of 13 residues. Looked up from germline, CDR1 is SEHNR and CDR2 is FQNEAQ (reference sequence). CDR3 loop: CASSASMTAKAFF. The CDR3 coding sequence is TGTGCCAGCAGCGCATCAATGACAGCCAAAGCTTTCTTT.

This rearrangement joins TRBV20-1 to TRBJ1-3; D is unresolved. Trimming took 0 bases from V and 6 from J, leaving 3 bases between them. Germline V gene lookup returns CDR1 DFQATT and CDR2 SNEGSKA (reference sequence). CDR3 length: 11 residues. The CDR3 protein is CSARDQNTIYF. Written as DNA, the CDR3 is TGCAGTGCTAGAGATCAAAACACCATATATTTT.

The chain uses TRBV24-1 and TRBJ2-7, with 7 bases that match TRBD1. V lost 7 bases, J lost 3 bases, and 11 bases stayed unmatched. The germline V gene encodes CDR1 KGHDR and CDR2 SFDVKD. The CDR3 runs to 15 residues. The CDR3 region is CATSAKDREDYEQYF. Written as DNA, the CDR3 is TGTGCCACCAGCGCGAAAGACAGGGAAGACTACGAGCAGTACTTC.

Only a few counts were recorded for this clone. The J gene is TRBJ1-1, the V gene TRBV6-5; D not certain. Trimming took 7 bases from V and 2 from J, leaving 14 bases between them. Germline V gene sequence: CDR1 MNHEY, CDR2 SVGAGI. There are 14 residues in the CDR3. As DNA, the CDR3 is TGTGCCAGCAACCTCGACACTTCAAACACTGAAGCTTTCTTT. As protein: CASNLDTSNTEAFF.

This chain links TRBV5-1 with TRBJ2-3, with TRBD2 identical over 8 bases. Trimming cost V 4 bases and J 4 bases; bases outside gene matches: 11. This CDR3 region has 16 residues. From germline, CDR1 is SGHRS and CDR2 YFSETQ. The CDR3 spells CASSPARGGAPDTQYF. CDR3 bases: TGCGCCAGCAGCCCAGCTCGGGGGGGAGCACCAGATACGCAGTATTTT.

This clone has just a few counts. The chain links TRBV29-1 to TRBJ2-7, with D tentatively TRBD1 (6 bases). CDR3 length: 14 amino acids. V lost 5 bases, J lost 4 bases, and 18 bases lay in between. Germline-derived CDR1 and CDR2 are SQVTM and ANQGSEA. In DNA form, the CDR3 reads TGCAGCGTTCTCAGCTCGGACAGACAATACGAGCAGTACTTC. This encodes CSVLSSDRQYEQYF.

This clone was detected once. This chain connects TRBV6-1 to TRBJ1-1, with D uncertain. Trimming left V 3 bases short and J 5 bases short, with 16 bases between. The CDR3 spans 15 residues. Germline values: CDR1 MNHNS, CDR2 SASEGT. CDR3 region: CASSDRGSTRTEAFF. CDR3 in DNA: TGTGCCAGCAGTGACCGAGGCAGTACGAGGACTGAAGCTTTCTTT.

V and J are TRBV27 and TRBJ1-1, with D unresolved. The CDR3 length is 13 residues. CDR1 is MNHEY, CDR2 SMNVEV, per germline (reference sequence). Trimming cost V 3 bases and J 4 bases, with 9 bases left between them. CDR3 protein: CASSFRGVTEAFF. As DNA, the CDR3 is TGTGCCAGCAGTTTTCGGGGAGTCACTGAAGCTTTCTTT.

The V and J genes are TRBV27 and TRBJ1-1, with D possibly TRBD1 on 6 matching bases. V lost 6 bases and J lost 7, with 21 bases in between. Germline CDR1 is MNHEY and CDR2 is SMNVEV (reference sequence). CDR3 length: 15 residues. The chain's CDR3 is CASSSRGAGEGEAFF. CDR3 coding DNA: TGTGCCAGCAGCTCCCGGGGGGCCGGAGAAGGTGAAGCTTTCTTT.

The genes are TRBV19 and TRBJ2-6; TRBD1 aligns across 9 bases. This CDR3 is built from 18 residues. In germline, CDR1 is LNHDA, CDR2 SQIVND (reference sequence). The V gene end was trimmed by 4 bases and the J gene end by 0 bases; junction bases not matched to a gene: 7. The CDR3 loop reads CASSTPGQGFSGANVLTF. CDR3 nucleotides: TGTGCCAGTAGTACCCCGGGACAGGGATTCTCTGGGGCCAACGTCCTGACTTTC. Complete variable domain (other parts from reference TRBV19 and TRBJ2-6): DGGITQSPKYLFRKEGQNVTLSCEQNLNHDAMYWYRQDPGQGLRLIYYSQIVNDFQKGDIAEGYSVSREKKESFPLTVTSAQKNPTAFYLCASSTPGQGFSGANVLTFGAGSRLTVL.

The chain employs TRBV7-6 and TRBJ1-3; no clear D gene. CDR3 size: 16 residues. The V end was cut by 2 bases, the J end by 0 bases, with 11 bases between. CDR1 is SGHVS, CDR2 FNYEAQ, per germline. CDR3 DNA sequence: TGTGCCAGCAGCTTAAAAGTGGCGGACTCTGGAAACACCATATATTTT. Its translation is CASSLKVADSGNTIYF.

V usage is TRBV7-2 and J usage is TRBJ2-7, with 9 bases aligning to TRBD1. Per the germline V gene, CDR1 is SGHTA and CDR2 is FQGNSA. The junction had 9 bases not matched to a gene; V was cut back by 3 bases and J by 6 bases. The CDR3 is 15 amino acids. The chain's CDR3 is CASSFAGTGLGEQYF. The CDR3 DNA reads as TGTGCCAGCAGCTTTGCGGGGACAGGGTTGGGCGAGCAGTACTTC.

V usage is TRBV11-2 and J usage is TRBJ2-1, with D tentatively TRBD2 (5 bases). The CDR3 runs 13 residues. CDR1 SGHAT and CDR2 FQNNGV come from the germline V gene. Trimming left V 1 base short and J 13 bases short, with 14 bases between. CDR3: CASSLVFSGIQFF. CDR3 bases: TGTGCCAGCAGCTTAGTGTTCAGCGGAATACAGTTCTTC.

V and J are TRBV5-4 and TRBJ1-4, with D perhaps TRBD1 (5 bases). The CDR3 consists of 15 residues. The V gene's germline CDR1 is SGHNT and CDR2 YYREEE (reference sequence). Trimming took 0 bases from V and 2 from J, leaving 8 bases between them. CDR3 amino acids: CASSLEEGTNEKLFF. CDR3 DNA: TGTGCCAGCAGCTTGGAGGAGGGGACTAATGAAAAACTGTTTTTT.

CDR3 loop: CASSLGADGNTIYF. The CDR3 DNA reads TGCGCCAGCAGCTTGGGTGCAGATGGAAACACCATATATTTT. The chain couples TRBV5-1 to TRBJ1-3; D is uncertain. The CDR3 sequence is 14 residues long. Germline CDR1 is SGHRS and CDR2 is YFSETQ. The germline V and J ends were trimmed by 0 bases and 3 bases, with 7 bases remaining between them.

This clone was picked up one time. This rearrangement joins TRBV10-3 to TRBJ1-2; 7 positions match TRBD1. The CDR3 totals 14 residues. CDR1 is ENHRY and CDR2 is SYGVKD in the germline V gene. V shed 1 base and J 7 bases; nucleotides not matched to a gene: 6. The CDR3 region has the DNA TGTGCCATCAGTGAGTTGGAGACAGGGATTGGCTACACCTTC. It encodes CAISELETGIGYTF.